Below are 28 T cell receptor beta chains sequenced from a single sample in a study of cytomegalovirus exposure and HLA in healthy donors. Assay used: immunoSEQ multiplex PCR; TCRdb lists only in-frame clones, some missing. Among 110,000 or so clones listed, less than 90% were seen once. Sequences were obtained from PBMCs. The receptors come from a man younger than 35 in good health and CMV-seropositive.

The chain employs TRBV6-5 and TRBJ2-1; D is possibly TRBD1 (6 bases). Germline V gene sequence: CDR1 MNHEY, CDR2 SVGAGI. V lost 4 bases and J lost 6, with 16 bases in between. CDR3 length: 15 residues. For the CDR3, the DNA is TGTGCCAGCAGTTTCACGTATACACAGGGCAATGAGCAGTTCTTC. It is translated as CASSFTYTQGNEQFF.

This chain uses TRBV6-1 with TRBJ1-6; D is undetermined. V shed 6 bases and J shed 0 bases, with 9 bases lying between them. CDR3 length: 15 residues. From germline, CDR1 is MNHNS and CDR2 SASEGT. The CDR3, as DNA: TGTGCCAGCAGCCTCACGAGCTCCTATAATTCACCCCTCCACTTT. Translation gives CASSLTSSYNSPLHF.

This rearrangement joins TRBV27 to TRBJ1-5; perhaps TRBD1 as D (5 bases). The CDR3 extends over 14 amino acids. CDR1 and CDR2 from the germline V gene are MNHEY and SMNVEV (reference sequence). The V gene lost 7 bases and the J gene lost 1 base, with 11 bases spanning the gap. The CDR3 sequence: CASKGLLSNQPQHF. The CDR3, as DNA: TGTGCCAGCAAGGGGCTTTTGAGCAATCAGCCCCAGCATTTT.

On this clone: An end of the junction does not agree with germline; a read error may underlie this. This chain uses TRBV6-5 with TRBJ2-5; a weak D match, TRBD1 (5 bases). CDR3 length: 13 amino acids. Germline V gene sequence: CDR1 MNHEY, CDR2 SVGAGI. This chain's CDR3 is CASYFIIPSPGNF. CDR3 coding DNA: TGTGCCAGCTATTTTATAATCCCGAGCCCAGGGAACTTC.

The V call is TRBV5-6, the J call TRBJ1-6, with D possibly being TRBD1 (5 bases). Trimming pared 1 base from V and 13 bases from J, leaving 15 bases between. Germline V CDR1 and CDR2: SGHDT, YYEEEE. This CDR3 region has 14 residues. Here the CDR3 reads CASSLRQGGLPLHF. The CDR3 region has the DNA TGTGCCAGCAGCTTGAGGCAGGGAGGATTGCCCCTCCACTTT.

The chain couples TRBV7-2 to TRBJ1-5, with no clear D. The V gene's germline CDR1 is SGHTA and CDR2 FQGNSA. Deletions cut 1 base from V and 7 bases from J, with 14 bases between. This CDR3 comprises 15 residues. CDR3 coding DNA: TGTGCCAGCAGCTTAGAGGCTCTCGCCGGGCAGCCCCAGCATTTT. It yields the protein CASSLEALAGQPQHF.

The chain joins TRBV19 to TRBJ2-2; 7 nucleotides match TRBD1. The ends lost 5 bases at V and 5 bases at J; junction bases unmatched: 5. CDR3 length: 14 residues. Germline CDR1 is LNHDA and CDR2 is SQIVND (reference sequence). CDR3 sequence reads: CASSWGQLTGELFF. The CDR3 nucleotides read TGTGCCAGTAGTTGGGGACAGCTGACCGGGGAGCTGTTTTTT.

V usage is TRBV5-8 and J usage is TRBJ2-7; TRBD2 matches at 9 bases. Germline CDR1 and CDR2: SGHTS and YDEGEE. V lost 4 bases, J lost 3 bases, and 5 bases stayed unmatched. The CDR3 extends over 14 amino acids. For the CDR3, the DNA is TGTGCCAGCAGCATCCTAGCGGGGCTCTACGAGCAGTACTTC. Protein sequence: CASSILAGLYEQYF.

The rearrangement links TRBV5-4 to TRBJ1-1, with 9 bases matching TRBD1. V was pared by 4 bases and J by 3 bases, with 4 bases of the junction left unmatched. In germline, CDR1 is SGHNT, CDR2 YYREEE (reference sequence). The CDR3 runs 14 residues. CDR3 amino acids: CASSPDRGDTEAFF. As DNA, the CDR3 is TGTGCCAGCAGCCCCGACAGGGGGGACACTGAAGCTTTCTTT.

The rearrangement links TRBV9 to TRBJ1-1; D remains ambiguous. The V gene's germline CDR1 is SGDLS and CDR2 YYNGEE. Trimming cost V 0 bases and J 4 bases, with 13 bases left between them. This CDR3 is built from 15 residues. CDR3 amino acids: CASSVVGSLGTEAFF. DNA for the CDR3: TGTGCCAGCAGCGTAGTAGGGAGCCTAGGCACTGAAGCTTTCTTT.

The chain employs TRBV5-1 and TRBJ2-6, with unresolved D. V lost 6 bases and J lost 1, with 2 bases in between. The CDR3 sequence is 12 residues long. Germline CDR1 reads SGHRS; CDR2 reads YFSETQ. The CDR3 DNA reads as TGCGCCAGCATATCTGGGGCCAACGTCCTGACTTTC. As protein: CASISGANVLTF.

V is TRBV19 and J is TRBJ1-2; maybe TRBD1 (5 bases). Trimming pared 4 bases from V and 8 bases from J, leaving 20 bases between. CDR1 and CDR2 (germline): LNHDA, SQIVND (reference sequence). The CDR3 has 15 residues. CDR3 residues: CASSTRPGGEQGYTF. The CDR3, as DNA: TGTGCCAGTAGTACCCGGCCGGGGGGGGAACAAGGCTACACCTTC. Supplemented by reference TRBV19 and TRBJ1-2, the full variable domain reads DGGITQSPKYLFRKEGQNVTLSCEQNLNHDAMYWYRQDPGQGLRLIYYSQIVNDFQKGDIAEGYSVSREKKESFPLTVTSAQKNPTAFYLCASSTRPGGEQGYTFGSGTRLTVV.

The CDR3 DNA reads TGCGCCAGCAGCTTGGTTCCCTCCGATACGCAGTATTTT. Translation gives CASSLVPSDTQYF. The chain employs TRBV5-1 and TRBJ2-3; D gene uncertain. Trimming stripped 0 bases from V and 6 bases from J, with 8 bases between. The CDR3 loop spans 13 amino acids. The germline V gene has CDR1 SGHRS and CDR2 YFSETQ.

The V call is TRBV19, the J call TRBJ1-1; the match to TRBD1 covers 7 bases. The V and J ends lost 4 bases and 4 bases, in that order; junction bases with no gene match: 6. Germline V lookup: CDR1 LNHDA, CDR2 SQIVND (reference sequence). The CDR3 runs 14 residues. The CDR3 region has the DNA TGTGCCAGTAGTAGGCCGGGACAGCTCACTGAAGCTTTCTTT. It codes for CASSRPGQLTEAFF.

V usage is TRBV6-1 and J usage is TRBJ1-1; tentatively, D is TRBD1 (5 bases). Germline V lookup: CDR1 MNHNS, CDR2 SASEGT. The CDR3 is made up of 16 amino acids. Trimming stripped 2 bases from V and 1 base from J, with 14 bases between. The CDR3 DNA is TGTGCCAGCAGTGAAACCCCAGGTAGGGGGAACACTGAAGCTTTCTTT. This gives the protein CASSETPGRGNTEAFF.

V and J are TRBV28 and TRBJ2-5; TRBD2 agrees at 10 bases. Germline assignment: CDR1 MDHEN and CDR2 SYDVKM. With V trimmed by 1 base and J by 3 bases, 8 bases remained unmatched. The CDR3 has 17 residues. The CDR3 DNA reads TGTGCCAGCAGTTTATCCCCGGCTAGCGGGGGAAAAGAGACCCAGTACTTC. This encodes CASSLSPASGGKETQYF.

The genes are TRBV2 and TRBJ1-1, with D perhaps matching TRBD1 (6 bases). The germline CDR1 and CDR2 sequences are SNHLY and FYNNEI. The V gene lost 4 bases and the J gene lost 0 bases, with 15 bases spanning the gap. The CDR3 is made up of 16 amino acids. As DNA, the CDR3 is TGTGCCAGCAGTGTATCCAGGGGATCGATGAACACTGAAGCTTTCTTT. Its translation is CASSVSRGSMNTEAFF.

In this sample, this clone turned up a few times. V is TRBV10-1 and J is TRBJ2-7, with D uncertain. V gave up 5 bases and J gave up 3 bases, with 11 bases separating them. CDR1 and CDR2 (germline): WNHNN, SYGVQD (reference sequence). The CDR3 extends over 13 amino acids. In nucleotides, the CDR3 is TGCGCCAGCAGTAACAGAGTTCACTACGAGCAGTACTTC. Translating it yields CASSNRVHYEQYF.

This rearrangement joins TRBV9 to TRBJ2-7; 7 bases align to TRBD1. Germline trimming cut 3 bases from V and 1 base from J; bases unmatched to any gene: 4. Germline V lookup: CDR1 SGDLS, CDR2 YYNGEE. There are 14 residues in the CDR3. In nucleotides, the CDR3 is TGTGCCAGCAGCGCCACAGGGGTTTCCTACGAGCAGTACTTC. Protein sequence: CASSATGVSYEQYF.

This clone has just one count. V and J are TRBV11-2 and TRBJ1-5; D ambiguous. V lost 2 bases to trimming and J lost 0 bases, with 8 bases between them. This CDR3 spans 15 amino acids. Germline CDR1 reads SGHAT; CDR2 reads FQNNGV. CDR3 sequence: CASSLWGDSNQPQHF. CDR3 bases: TGTGCCAGCAGCTTATGGGGAGATAGCAATCAGCCCCAGCATTTT.

The chain has TRBV29-1 and TRBJ2-1; the match to TRBD2 covers 10 bases. The CDR3 covers 15 residues. The J segment lost 4 bases and the V segment lost 7 bases, leaving 10 bases of the junction unmatched. Looked up from germline, CDR1 is SQVTM and CDR2 is ANQGSEA. CDR3 nucleotides: TGCAGCGCAAGACCGGGACTAGCGCCGTACAATGAGCAGTTCTTC. As protein: CSARPGLAPYNEQFF.

The chain carries TRBV29-1 and TRBJ2-1; 10 nucleotides line up with TRBD2. Germline values: CDR1 SQVTM, CDR2 ANQGSEA. The CDR3 has 17 amino acids. Unmatched junction bases numbered 19, after V lost 6 bases and J lost 8 bases. CDR3 DNA sequence: TGCAGCGTCGATGTCTGGGAGCGGGGGGGCCGTTGGTATGAGCAGTTCTTC. Translated: CSVDVWERGGRWYEQFF.

The chain links TRBV2 to TRBJ2-7, with 7 bases aligning to TRBD2. This CDR3 comprises 14 residues. The germline CDR1 and CDR2 sequences are SNHLY and FYNNEI. V was pared by 2 bases and J by 4 bases, with 5 bases of the junction left unmatched. The CDR3 loop is CASSEPGRDYEQYF. CDR3 nucleotides: TGTGCCAGCAGTGAACCAGGGAGGGATTACGAGCAGTACTTC.

This chain's CDR3 is CATSRAPGGTEAFF. The CDR3 DNA is TGTGCCACCAGCAGAGCCCCAGGGGGCACTGAAGCTTTCTTT. This sequence joins TRBV15 and TRBJ1-1, with TRBD1 matching 7 bases. This CDR3 has 14 residues. The germline gives CDR1 LNHNV, CDR2 YYDKDF (reference sequence). V lost 1 base, J lost 4 bases, and 3 bases stayed unmatched.

The rearrangement uses TRBV9 and TRBJ2-3; D is possibly TRBD1 (5 bases). The CDR3 is made up of 16 amino acids. Trimming took 4 bases from V and 5 from J, leaving 20 bases between them. Germline V lookup: CDR1 SGDLS, CDR2 YYNGEE. CDR3 residues: CASSPLVGLGVDTQYF. The CDR3 DNA reads as TGTGCCAGCAGCCCTCTGGTGGGGCTGGGTGTAGATACGCAGTATTTT.

The CDR3 DNA is TGTGCCAGCAGCCCGCCGGGGGGGCACGTTATTGGCACTGAAGCTTTCTTT. Protein sequence: CASSPPGGHVIGTEAFF. V gene TRBV5-8 combines with J gene TRBJ1-1; D possibly corresponds to TRBD1 (6 bases). Trimming pared 4 bases from V and 4 bases from J, leaving 23 bases between. Germline V gene sequence: CDR1 SGHTS, CDR2 YDEGEE. The CDR3 loop spans 17 amino acids.

The V call is TRBV14, the J call TRBJ1-5; 9 bases map to TRBD1. V shed 4 bases and J 7 bases; nucleotides not matched to a gene: 11. In germline, CDR1 is SGHDN, CDR2 FVKESK. The CDR3 sequence is 16 residues long. The CDR3 nucleotides read TGTGCCAGCAGCCCGCTCGGGGACAGGGTAAACCAGCCCCAGCATTTT. Its translation is CASSPLGDRVNQPQHF.

This clone was observed a single time. The chain combines TRBV28 with TRBJ2-1; 13 bases fit TRBD2. Germline CDR1 is MDHEN and CDR2 is SYDVKM. This CDR3 region has 18 residues. Trimming took 6 bases from V and 6 from J; bases not matched to a gene: 14. The CDR3 DNA sequence: TGTGCCAGCAGCCCCAACCCCCCGACTAGCGGGGGGCCCAATGAGCAGTTCTTC. It is translated as CASSPNPPTSGGPNEQFF.